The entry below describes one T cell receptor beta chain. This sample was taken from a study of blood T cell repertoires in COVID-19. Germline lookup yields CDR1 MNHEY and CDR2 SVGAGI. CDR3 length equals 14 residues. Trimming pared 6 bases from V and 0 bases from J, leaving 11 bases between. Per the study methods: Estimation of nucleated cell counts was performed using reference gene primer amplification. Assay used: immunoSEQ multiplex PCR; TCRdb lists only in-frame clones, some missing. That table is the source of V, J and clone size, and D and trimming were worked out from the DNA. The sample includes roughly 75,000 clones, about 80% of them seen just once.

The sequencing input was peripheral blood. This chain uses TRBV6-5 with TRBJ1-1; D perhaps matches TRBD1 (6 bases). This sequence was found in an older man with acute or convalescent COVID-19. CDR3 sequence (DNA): TGTGCCAGCAGCAGGACAGTCTTGAACACTGAAGCTTTCTTT. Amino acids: CASSRTVLNTEAFF.